This TCR beta chain was sequenced for a study of human T cells and chemical hapten exposure. Study in general: Diagnoses of alopecia areata, totalis or universalis occurred in mostly female patients.

Documented time point: patch test 1, 2 weeks after DPC sensitization. As for treatment: therapeutic diphenylcyclopropenone sensitization with weekly scalp DPC. Blood draws preceded each patch test application. Trimming left V 4 bases short and J 6 bases short, with 15 bases between. This CDR3 is built from 15 residues. Per germline, CDR1 LGHDT and CDR2 YNNKEL (reference sequence). TCRdb fed the RACE reads into MiXCR, producing one record per CDR3 protein. Among about 83,000 distinct CDR3 sequences, 6% to 9% were seen once, and the ten largest hold 1.5% to 1.9%. This clonotype was detected only a few times. Its antigen is not known. Study conclusions and caveats: Expanded TCRs grouped into significantly more large CDR3 similarity clusters than controls produced. TCRs exceeding 1 in 1000 frequency stayed unchanged with DPC sensitization.

The source of this sequence is a woman aged 25 to 45 with alopecia areata. Some clones in this sample may be carry-over from other donors' samples. The source was whole blood, collected in connection with sensitization to the hapten diphenylcyclopropenone (DPC). This chain links TRBV3-1 with TRBJ2-2; D is uncertain. CDR3 sequence (DNA): TGTGCCAGCAGCCCTCAGAGGATAACCCCCGGGGAGCTGTTTTTT. This encodes CASSPQRITPGELFF. Drawing the rest from reference TRBV3-1 and TRBJ2-2, the complete variable domain is DTAVSQTPKYLVTQMGNDKSIKCEQNLGHDTMYWYKQDSKKFLKIMFSYNNKELIINETVPNRFSPKSPDKAHLNLHINSLELGDSAVYFCASSPQRITPGELFFGEGSRLTVL.